This T cell receptor beta chain was found in a study of beta chain features in type 1 diabetes. Study overall: On cell yields, gender and age, patients and healthy donors were similar.

Reverse transcription of all isolated RNA meant that expressed TCRB transcripts were sequenced. The protocol was immunoSEQ multiplex PCR, while the TCRdb copy is restricted to in-frame clones and leaves out a portion. This sample has hundreds of thousands of clones, with about 17% found just once. Isolation of CD4+ naive, central memory, regulatory and stem cell-like memory cells was achieved by sorting via CD45RO/CCR7/CD25/CD127/CD95/CD27. Purity (above 98%) was reached by all sorted populations. Germline CDR1 is MNHNY and CDR2 is SVGAGI (reference sequence). V lost 0 bases, J lost 3 bases, and 3 bases stayed unmatched. CDR3 length: 15 amino acids.

This clonotype was sampled from a woman between 18 and 29 years old in good health. Sequenced material: naive CD4+ T cells from blood. This chain uses TRBV6-6 with TRBJ2-7; 9 nucleotides line up with TRBD1. CDR3 coding DNA: TGTGCCAGCAGTTACTCGACGGGACAGGGCTACGAGCAGTACTTC. This translates into CASSYSTGQGYEQYF.